The rows below give T cell receptor beta chains drawn from one sample of a study of T cells in Graves' hyperthyroidism and ophthalmopathy. TCRdb analysed the multiplex PCR reads with MiXCR anew, one entry per CDR3 protein. The sample lists about 610,000 distinct CDR3 sequences; roughly 50% were seen once. The sequenced sample was peripheral blood or thyroid tissue (not recorded which). Receptors were obtained from a woman aged 18-29 years with Graves' hyperthyroidism. CDR3s include the opening cysteine and the closing phenylalanine or tryptophan. The D gene is left open where the match is weak. Clone sizes are given selectively: once, few, many, or a class where the clone is expanded.

size: NA; J: TRBJ1-2; D: NA; V: TRBV29-1; CDR3: CSAAGGRYTF; DNA: TGCAGCGCAGCGGGAGGCCGCTACACCTTC
size: NA; J: TRBJ2-2; D: NA; V: TRBV30; CDR3: CAWGLATGELFF; DNA: TGTGCCTGGGGCCTAGCGACCGGGGAGCTGTTTTTT
size: NA; J: TRBJ2-1; D: TRBD2; V: TRBV5-5; CDR3: CASSLVSGTGINEQFF; DNA: TGCGCCAGCAGCTTGGTAAGCGGGACGGGTATCAATGAGCAGTTCTTC
size: NA; J: TRBJ1-2; D: NA; V: TRBV7-9; CDR3: CASSYGADGYGYTF; DNA: TGTGCCAGCAGCTATGGTGCGGACGGCTATGGCTACACCTTC
size: many; J: TRBJ2-5; D: TRBD2; V: TRBV6-1; CDR3: CASGEGAGGRQTQYF; DNA: TGTGCCAGCGGGGAGGGAGCGGGAGGGCGCCAGACCCAGTACTTC
size: many; J: TRBJ2-7; D: NA; V: TRBV28; CDR3: CASSLSAASSYEQYF; DNA: TGTGCCAGCAGTTTATCAGCGGCTTCATCCTACGAGCAGTACTTC
size: NA; J: TRBJ1-4; D: NA; V: TRBV2; CDR3: CAVLDYNEKLFF; DNA: TGTGCCGTACTAGATTACAATGAAAAACTGTTTTTT
size: many; J: TRBJ1-1; D: NA; V: TRBV20-1; CDR3: CSARKAGMNTEAFF; DNA: TGCAGTGCTAGGAAAGCGGGAATGAACACTGAAGCTTTCTTT
size: many; J: TRBJ2-2; D: TRBD1; V: TRBV7-3; CDR3: CASSLTGVNTGELFF; DNA: TGTGCCAGCAGCCTGACAGGGGTAAACACCGGGGAGCTGTTTTTT
size: few; J: TRBJ2-5; D: TRBD2; V: TRBV20-1; CDR3: CSARGGTSGRARQETQYF; DNA: TGCAGTGCTAGAGGTGGGACTAGCGGGAGGGCCCGACAAGAGACCCAGTACTTC
size: NA; J: TRBJ2-1; D: NA; V: TRBV4-1; CDR3: CASSQEVAAAASYNEQFF; DNA: TGTGCCAGCAGCCAAGAAGTTGCGGCCGCAGCCTCCTACAATGAGCAGTTCTTC
size: few; J: TRBJ2-3; D: NA; V: TRBV10-2; CDR3: CASSGLESTDTQYF; DNA: TGCGCCAGCAGTGGTCTAGAATCCACAGATACGCAGTATTTT
size: many; J: TRBJ1-2; D: NA; V: TRBV11-3; CDR3: CASSLVGEDRNYGYTF; DNA: TGTGCCAGCAGCTTAGTGGGAGAGGACAGAAACTATGGCTACACCTTC
size: NA; J: TRBJ1-6; D: TRBD1; V: TRBV4-1; CDR3: CASSQAQGQGGSPLHF; DNA: TGCGCCAGCAGCCAAGCCCAGGGACAGGGCGGTTCACCCCTCCACTTT
size: NA; J: TRBJ2-7; D: NA; V: TRBV9; CDR3: CASSVGRLGDEQYF; DNA: TGTGCCAGCAGCGTGGGTCGGCTTGGAGATGAGCAGTACTTC
size: many; J: TRBJ1-5; D: NA; V: TRBV19; CDR3: CASRFPGRYQPQHF; DNA: TGTGCCAGTAGGTTTCCGGGGCGGTATCAGCCCCAGCATTTT
size: many; J: TRBJ1-2; D: NA; V: TRBV24-1; CDR3: CATSDTRVALSYTF; DNA: TGTGCCACCAGTGATACCAGGGTCGCACTAAGCTACACCTTC
size: NA; J: TRBJ2-7; D: TRBD1; V: TRBV5-5; CDR3: CAGSARQGYDEQYF; DNA: TGTGCCGGCAGCGCGAGACAGGGCTACGACGAGCAGTACTTC
size: few; J: TRBJ1-6; D: NA; V: TRBV12-3/TRBV12-4; CDR3: CASSRTSNSPLHF; DNA: TGTGCCAGCAGTCGGACTAGCAATTCACCCCTCCACTTT
size: NA; J: TRBJ2-2; D: NA; V: TRBV6-5; CDR3: CASSYSGTGTNTGELFF; DNA: TGTGCCAGCAGTTACTCCGGCACAGGAACGAACACCGGGGAGCTGTTTTTT
size: few; J: TRBJ2-3; D: NA; V: TRBV10-3; CDR3: CAISDGGGGTDTQYF; DNA: TGTGCCATCAGTGATGGTGGAGGAGGCACAGATACGCAGTATTTT
size: NA; J: TRBJ2-7; D: TRBD1; V: TRBV2; CDR3: CASSSSGDRGDEQYF; DNA: TGTGCCAGCAGTTCCTCGGGAGACAGGGGTGACGAGCAGTACTTC
size: many; J: TRBJ1-6; D: NA; V: TRBV7-2; CDR3: CASSPEVGGNSPLHF; DNA: TGTGCCAGCAGCCCGGAAGTGGGAGGTAATTCACCCCTCCACTTT
size: many; J: TRBJ1-1; D: NA; V: TRBV20-1; CDR3: CSATLTGTTEAFF; DNA: TGCAGTGCAACGCTCACAGGGACCACTGAAGCTTTCTTT
size: many; J: TRBJ2-2; D: NA; V: TRBV24-1; CDR3: CATSISGNTGELFF; DNA: TGTGCCACCAGTATCAGCGGGAACACCGGGGAGCTGTTTTTT
size: many; J: TRBJ2-5; D: NA; V: TRBV4-2; CDR3: CASSQAPDLETQYF; DNA: TGTGCCAGCAGCCAAGCGCCTGATTTAGAGACCCAGTACTTC
size: NA; J: TRBJ2-7; D: NA; V: TRBV9; CDR3: CASSGVGGSYEQYF; DNA: TGTGCCAGCAGCGGGGTGGGAGGTTCCTACGAGCAGTACTTC
size: many; J: TRBJ2-5; D: TRBD1; V: TRBV6-5; CDR3: CASSYKTGWETQYF; DNA: TGTGCCAGCAGTTACAAGACAGGGTGGGAGACCCAGTACTTC
size: many; J: TRBJ1-1; D: TRBD1; V: TRBV6-5; CDR3: CASKRTGLNTEAFF; DNA: TGTGCCAGCAAAAGGACAGGTTTGAACACTGAAGCTTTCTTT
size: NA; J: TRBJ2-5; D: NA; V: TRBV9; CDR3: CASSVGNVQKETQYF; DNA: TGTGCCAGCAGCGTAGGAAACGTGCAAAAGGAGACCCAGTACTTC
size: NA; J: TRBJ2-3; D: NA; V: TRBV24-1; CDR3: CAISPGRGADTQYF; DNA: TGTGCCATCTCTCCCGGGAGAGGCGCAGATACGCAGTATTTT
size: few; J: TRBJ2-1; D: TRBD2; V: TRBV10-3; CDR3: CAISPLAGEVYEQFF; DNA: TGTGCCATCAGTCCCCTAGCGGGAGAGGTGTATGAGCAGTTCTTC
size: NA; J: TRBJ1-3; D: NA; V: TRBV5-6; CDR3: CASSYATYSGNTIYF; DNA: TGTGCCAGCAGCTATGCAACATACTCTGGAAACACCATATATTTT
size: many; J: TRBJ1-2; D: NA; V: TRBV19; CDR3: CASSMAGHIYGYTF; DNA: TGTGCCAGTAGTATGGCTGGACACATCTATGGCTACACCTTC
size: NA; J: TRBJ2-7; D: TRBD1; V: TRBV29-1; CDR3: CQQFGTGGYEQYF; DNA: TGCCAGCAGTTTGGGACAGGGGGCTACGAGCAGTACTTC
size: NA; J: TRBJ1-2; D: TRBD1; V: TRBV24-1; CDR3: CATSDPDREWGGYTF; DNA: TGTGCCACCAGTGATCCGGACAGGGAATGGGGTGGCTACACCTTC
size: few; J: TRBJ2-3; D: TRBD2; V: TRBV5-1; CDR3: CASSKRTSGSTDTQYF; DNA: TGCGCCAGCAGCAAACGGACTAGCGGTAGCACAGATACGCAGTATTTT
size: many; J: TRBJ1-2; D: NA; V: TRBV7-3; CDR3: CASSFTGLGNYGYTF; DNA: TGTGCCAGCAGCTTTACAGGGCTGGGGAACTATGGCTACACCTTC
size: once; J: TRBJ1-2; D: NA; V: TRBV6-1; CDR3: CASSDLGIDYGYTF; DNA: TGTGCCAGCAGTGATCTGGGGATCGACTATGGCTACACCTTC
size: many; J: TRBJ2-5; D: NA; V: TRBV11-3; CDR3: CASSLIGGPETQYF; DNA: TGTGCCAGCAGCTTAATAGGGGGACCAGAGACCCAGTACTTC
size: many; J: TRBJ1-5; D: TRBD1; V: TRBV6-6; CDR3: CASSYKGGLSNQPQHF; DNA: TGTGCCAGCAGTTATAAAGGGGGCTTGAGCAATCAGCCCCAGCATTTT
size: NA; J: TRBJ1-4; D: NA; V: TRBV24-1; CDR3: CATSEGRVGEKLFF; DNA: TGTGCCACCAGCGAGGGGAGGGTAGGCGAAAAACTGTTTTTT